Below are 19 T cell receptor beta chains sequenced from a single sample in a study of T cells in Graves' hyperthyroidism and ophthalmopathy (dated by TCRdb to the late 2010s). The library was built by means of multiplex PCR. For sequencing, an Illumina HiSeq 2000 was employed. The TCR beta CDR3 regions were amplified from RNA transcripts. The TCR CDR3 was subjected to a first round of RT-PCR using the HTBI primer set and the Qiagen OneStep RT-PCR kit. TCRdb reprocessing: public reads trimmed at Q25 with fastp, clones called with MiXCR, in-frame beta chains kept. Records with the same CDR3 protein are collapsed into one entry carrying the most frequent genes and DNA. A total of 250,000 to 300,000 distinct CDR3 sequences appear in this sample, less than 15% of them only once. The ten largest make up around 7.9% of the sample. Material: blood. These receptors were obtained from a young woman with Graves' hyperthyroidism that later progressed to Graves' ophthalmopathy.

V gene TRBV5-6 combines with J gene TRBJ2-1, with 8 positions matching TRBD2. With 6 bases clipped from V and 4 bases from J, the junction kept 9 bases outside the gene matches. CDR1 and CDR2 from the germline V gene are SGHDT and YYEEEE. The CDR3 runs to 15 residues. The CDR3 sequence is CASTLATSVYNEQFF. CDR3 coding DNA: TGTGCCAGCACCCTCGCGACTAGCGTTTACAATGAGCAGTTCTTC. Full variable domain (remainder filled in from reference TRBV5-6 and TRBJ2-1): DAGVTQSPTHLIKTRGQQVTLRCSPKSGHDTVSWYQQALGQGPQFIFQYYEEEERQRGNFPDRFSGHQFPNYSSELNVNALLLGDSALYLCASTLATSVYNEQFFGPGTRLTVL.

This clonotype has at least ten counts. The chain has TRBV5-6 and TRBJ2-7; TRBD2 agrees at 11 bases. The ends lost 3 bases at V and 4 bases at J; junction bases unmatched: 3. CDR3 length: 14 residues. The germline gives CDR1 SGHDT, CDR2 YYEEEE. This chain's CDR3 is CASSYGTSGYEQYF. The CDR3 nucleotides are TGTGCCAGCAGCTACGGGACTAGCGGATACGAGCAGTACTTC.

This clonotype was recorded a few times. The chain links TRBV5-8 to TRBJ1-1; D gene uncertain. The germline V and J ends were trimmed by 3 bases and 0 bases, with 18 bases remaining between them. Germline CDR1 and CDR2: SGHTS and YDEGEE. The CDR3 totals 17 residues. The DNA for the CDR3 is TGTGCCAGCAGCTCAAGCCCCAGTGCAGTTGTGAACACTGAAGCTTTCTTT. It codes for CASSSSPSAVVNTEAFF.

This clonotype was recorded many times. The V call is TRBV20-1, the J call TRBJ2-5; weak D call: TRBD2 (6 bases). V was cut by 6 bases and J by 0 bases, with 8 bases left in between. This CDR3 contains 12 residues. Per the germline V gene, CDR1 is DFQATT and CDR2 is SNEGSKA (reference sequence). The CDR3 DNA reads as TGCAGTGCCCGGAGGGACCAAGAGACCCAGTACTTC. Protein sequence: CSARRDQETQYF.

This clonotype came up many times. The V call is TRBV3-1, the J call TRBJ1-1; a possible D gene is TRBD1 (6 bases). The CDR3 is 15 amino acids. Trimming took 4 bases from V and 4 from J, leaving 16 bases between them. Germline CDR1 and CDR2: LGHDT and YNNKEL (reference sequence). CDR3 in DNA: TGTGCCAGCAGCCCTTTGTCGGGGGGCAGCACTGAAGCTTTCTTT. Translated: CASSPLSGGSTEAFF.

This clonotype was seen a few times. The J gene is TRBJ1-5, the V gene TRBV5-1, with D hard to call. Germline values: CDR1 SGHRS, CDR2 YFSETQ. This CDR3 is built from 14 residues. Between the trimmed V and J ends, which lost 4 bases and 4 bases, there was a span of 12 bases. The DNA of the CDR3 is TGCGCCAGCAGCCCGGGTGGGCCTAATCAGCCCCAGCATTTT. It is translated as CASSPGGPNQPQHF.

CDR3 in DNA: TGCAGCGTTGGTGGGACACAGTATGGCTACACCTTC. Translation: CSVGGTQYGYTF. The V call is TRBV29-1, the J call TRBJ1-2, with TRBD1 as a possible D gene (6 bases). Looked up from germline, CDR1 is SQVTM and CDR2 is ANQGSEA. CDR3 size: 12 residues. V lost 4 bases to trimming and J lost 5 bases, with 11 bases between them.

This clonotype was counted ten times or more. The chain combines TRBV30 with TRBJ2-1; the match to TRBD2 covers 10 bases. CDR1 and CDR2 (germline): GTSNPN, SVGIG (reference sequence). Losses at the gene ends were 1 base for V and 2 bases for J; bases not matched to a gene: 11. The CDR3 is 18 residues long. CDR3 sequence reads: CAWSGGWKLAGTYNEQFF. The CDR3 DNA sequence: TGTGCCTGGAGTGGAGGTTGGAAACTAGCGGGGACCTACAATGAGCAGTTCTTC. The full variable domain, completed using reference TRBV30 and TRBJ2-1, is SQTIHQWPATLVQPVGSPLSLECTVEGTSNPNLYWYRQAAGRGLQLLFYSVGIGQISSEVPQNLSASRPQDRQFILSSKKLLLSDSGFYLCAWSGGWKLAGTYNEQFFGPGTRLTVL.

Many counts were recorded for this clonotype. The V gene is TRBV3-1, the J gene TRBJ2-7; D is unresolved. Per the germline V gene, CDR1 is LGHDT and CDR2 is YNNKEL (reference sequence). Trimming took off 2 bases at V and 2 bases at J, with 10 bases between the two ends. This CDR3 has 14 residues. The CDR3 DNA is TGTGCCAGCAGCCAACCGGGTGTTGCCTACGAGCAGTACTTC. This sequence encodes CASSQPGVAYEQYF.

This clonotype was recorded many times. The rearrangement links TRBV18 to TRBJ2-2, with 8 nucleotides matching TRBD2. Germline V gene sequence: CDR1 KGHSH, CDR2 LQKENI. CDR3 length equals 15 residues. After removal of 9 bases from V and 7 bases from J, the junction contained 13 bases not matched to a gene. This CDR3 reads CASSSSGGPIGELFF. The CDR3 DNA reads as TGTGCCAGTTCTTCCTCGGGAGGGCCCATCGGGGAGCTGTTTTTT. The full variable domain, its missing parts supplied by reference TRBV18 and TRBJ2-2, is NAGVMQNPRHLVRRRGQEARLRCSPMKGHSHVYWYRQLPEEGLKFMVYLQKENIIDESGMPKERFSAEFPKEGPSILRIQQVVRGDSAAYFCASSSSGGPIGELFFGEGSRLTVL.

This clonotype was observed many times. This chain uses TRBV6-2 or TRBV6-3 with TRBJ1-1; D not certain. The length of the CDR3 is 13 residues. CDR1 and CDR2 (germline): MNHEY, SVGEGT. V was clipped by 2 bases and J by 8 bases, with 12 bases between them. The CDR3: CASSYRSVREAFF. The CDR3 DNA follows: TGTGCCAGCAGTTACAGGAGTGTGAGGGAAGCTTTCTTT.

This clonotype showed up just a few times. CDR3 nucleotide sequence: TGTGCCACCAGCAGAGCGGGGGCGAACACCGGGGAGCTGTTTTTT. It translates to CATSRAGANTGELFF. The J gene is TRBJ2-2, the V gene TRBV15; tentative D call: TRBD2 (6 bases). The CDR3 runs 15 residues. Trimming took 1 base from V and 0 from J, leaving 6 bases between them. Germline loops: CDR1 LNHNV, CDR2 YYDKDF (reference sequence).

This clonotype has ten or more counts. J is TRBJ2-1 and V is TRBV20-1, with 14 bases matching TRBD2. The CDR3 is made up of 14 amino acids. With V trimmed by 6 bases and J by 7 bases, 5 bases remained unmatched. In germline, CDR1 is DFQATT, CDR2 SNEGSKA (reference sequence). The CDR3 here is CSALGLAGANEQFF. CDR3 sequence (DNA): TGCAGTGCCTTGGGACTAGCGGGAGCTAATGAGCAGTTCTTC.

This clonotype was seen repeatedly, ten times or more. The chain couples TRBV20-1 to TRBJ2-5; D is unclear. The CDR3 is 15 amino acids. The germline V and J ends were trimmed by 0 bases and 5 bases, with 16 bases remaining between them. Germline V lookup: CDR1 DFQATT, CDR2 SNEGSKA (reference sequence). The CDR3 DNA sequence: TGCAGTGCTAGAGATCGGGTAGTGGCAATGGAGACCCAGTACTTC. Amino acid sequence: CSARDRVVAMETQYF.

Ten or more counts support this clonotype. V is TRBV28 and J is TRBJ2-7, with D unresolved. There are 12 residues in the CDR3. V gave up 5 bases and J gave up 2 bases, with 7 bases separating them. CDR1 MDHEN and CDR2 SYDVKM come from the germline V gene. CDR3 coding DNA: TGTGCCAGCAGTACGGGCACCTACGAGCAGTACTTC. It translates to CASSTGTYEQYF.

This clonotype showed up many times. V and J are TRBV24-1 and TRBJ2-5, with 8 positions matching TRBD2. This CDR3 region has 17 residues. V shed 2 bases and J 1 base; nucleotides not matched to a gene: 8. Germline CDR1 reads KGHDR; CDR2 reads SFDVKD. The CDR3 is CATSDSPGSGSQETQYF. The CDR3 nucleotides read TGTGCCACCAGTGATTCCCCAGGGAGCGGGAGCCAAGAGACCCAGTACTTC.

In this sample, this clonotype turned up many times. The gene calls are TRBV29-1 and TRBJ1-1; no reliable D call. V was trimmed by 6 bases and J by 4 bases, leaving 21 bases between them. The CDR3 has 15 residues. Looked up from germline, CDR1 is SQVTM and CDR2 is ANQGSEA. The CDR3 DNA reads as TGCAGCGTCACCCCCGAGACCCGAGGAGGCACTGAAGCTTTCTTT. It is translated as CSVTPETRGGTEAFF.

This clonotype was detected ten times or more. In DNA form, the CDR3 reads TGTGCCAGCAGCCCCGACGGTGGAAACTATGGCTACACCTTC. This gives the protein CASSPDGGNYGYTF. The chain couples TRBV12-3 or TRBV12-4 to TRBJ1-2; no clear D. CDR3 length: 14 amino acids. V dropped 6 bases and J dropped 2 bases, with 13 bases sitting between them.

Many counts were recorded for this clonotype. V usage is TRBV27 and J usage is TRBJ1-4, with TRBD1 as a possible D gene (5 bases). Trimming cost V 5 bases and J 0 bases, with 13 bases left between them. The CDR3 runs to 16 residues. Germline V lookup: CDR1 MNHEY, CDR2 SMNVEV (reference sequence). CDR3 sequence: CASSPGDGATNEKLFF. The CDR3, as DNA: TGTGCCAGCAGTCCGGGGGACGGTGCAACTAATGAAAAACTGTTTTTT.